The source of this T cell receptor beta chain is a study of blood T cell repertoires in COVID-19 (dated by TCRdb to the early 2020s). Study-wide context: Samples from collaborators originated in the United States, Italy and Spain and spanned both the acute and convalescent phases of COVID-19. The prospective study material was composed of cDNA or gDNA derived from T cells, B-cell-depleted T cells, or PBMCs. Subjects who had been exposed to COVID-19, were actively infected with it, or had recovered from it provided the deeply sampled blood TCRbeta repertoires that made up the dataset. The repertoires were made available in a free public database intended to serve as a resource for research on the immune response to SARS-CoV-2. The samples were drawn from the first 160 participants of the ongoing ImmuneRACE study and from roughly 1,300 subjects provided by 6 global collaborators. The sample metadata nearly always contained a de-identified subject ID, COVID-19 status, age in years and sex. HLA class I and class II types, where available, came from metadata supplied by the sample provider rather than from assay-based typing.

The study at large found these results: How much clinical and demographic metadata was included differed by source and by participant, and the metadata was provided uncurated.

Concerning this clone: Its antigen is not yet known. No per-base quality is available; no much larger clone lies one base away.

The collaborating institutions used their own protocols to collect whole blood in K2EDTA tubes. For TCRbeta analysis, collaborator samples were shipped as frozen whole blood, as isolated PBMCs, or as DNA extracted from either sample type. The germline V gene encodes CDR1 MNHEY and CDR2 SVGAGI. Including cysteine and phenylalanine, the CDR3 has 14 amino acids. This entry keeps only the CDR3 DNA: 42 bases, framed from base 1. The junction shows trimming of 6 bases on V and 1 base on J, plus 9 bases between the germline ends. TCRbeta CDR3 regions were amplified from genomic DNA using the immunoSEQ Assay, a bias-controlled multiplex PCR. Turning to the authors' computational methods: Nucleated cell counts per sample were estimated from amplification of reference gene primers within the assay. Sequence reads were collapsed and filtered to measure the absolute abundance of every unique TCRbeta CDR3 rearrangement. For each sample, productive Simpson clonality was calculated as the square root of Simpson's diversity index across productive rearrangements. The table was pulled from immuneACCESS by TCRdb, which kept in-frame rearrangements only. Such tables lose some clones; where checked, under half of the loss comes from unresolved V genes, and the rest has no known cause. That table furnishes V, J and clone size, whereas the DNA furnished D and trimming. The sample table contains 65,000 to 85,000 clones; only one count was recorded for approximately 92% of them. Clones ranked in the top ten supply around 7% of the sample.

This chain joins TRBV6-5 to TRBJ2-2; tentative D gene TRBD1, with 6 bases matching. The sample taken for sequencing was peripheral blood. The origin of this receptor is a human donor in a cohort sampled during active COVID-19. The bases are TGTGCCAGCAGGTGGGACAAGAACACCGGGGAGCTGTTTTTT. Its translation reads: CASRWDKNTGELFF.